This T cell receptor beta chain originates from a study of human T cells and chemical hapten exposure. Study details: Patients got weekly scalp diphenylcyclopropenone doses over the approximately 24-week study. Overall study results and limits: With regard to DPC sensitization, TCRs above 1 in 1000 frequency did not change.

TCRdb recomputed calls from the RACE reads with MiXCR, one row per CDR3 protein. The table has around 60,000 distinct CDR3 sequences, about 6.7% seen once. This clonotype was seen at least ten times. Its matching antigen is unknown. Time point denoted: pre-sensitization, week 0. Indicated treatment: therapeutic diphenylcyclopropenone sensitization with weekly scalp DPC. The clonotype comes from a woman in her 30s with alopecia areata. Some clones in this sample may be carry-over from other donors' samples. The sample was whole blood, taken in connection with sensitization to the hapten diphenylcyclopropenone (DPC).

CDR3 nucleotide sequence: TGTGCCAGCAGCTGGGACATCCCAGGGAGGATGAACAATGAGCAGTTCTTC. It encodes CASSWDIPGRMNNEQFF. V usage is TRBV7-8 and J usage is TRBJ2-1; either TRBD1 or TRBD2 may fit D (6 bases each). This CDR3 contains 17 residues. Trimming pared 4 bases from V and 5 bases from J, leaving 21 bases between. Germline V gene lookup returns CDR1 SGHVS and CDR2 FQNEAQ.